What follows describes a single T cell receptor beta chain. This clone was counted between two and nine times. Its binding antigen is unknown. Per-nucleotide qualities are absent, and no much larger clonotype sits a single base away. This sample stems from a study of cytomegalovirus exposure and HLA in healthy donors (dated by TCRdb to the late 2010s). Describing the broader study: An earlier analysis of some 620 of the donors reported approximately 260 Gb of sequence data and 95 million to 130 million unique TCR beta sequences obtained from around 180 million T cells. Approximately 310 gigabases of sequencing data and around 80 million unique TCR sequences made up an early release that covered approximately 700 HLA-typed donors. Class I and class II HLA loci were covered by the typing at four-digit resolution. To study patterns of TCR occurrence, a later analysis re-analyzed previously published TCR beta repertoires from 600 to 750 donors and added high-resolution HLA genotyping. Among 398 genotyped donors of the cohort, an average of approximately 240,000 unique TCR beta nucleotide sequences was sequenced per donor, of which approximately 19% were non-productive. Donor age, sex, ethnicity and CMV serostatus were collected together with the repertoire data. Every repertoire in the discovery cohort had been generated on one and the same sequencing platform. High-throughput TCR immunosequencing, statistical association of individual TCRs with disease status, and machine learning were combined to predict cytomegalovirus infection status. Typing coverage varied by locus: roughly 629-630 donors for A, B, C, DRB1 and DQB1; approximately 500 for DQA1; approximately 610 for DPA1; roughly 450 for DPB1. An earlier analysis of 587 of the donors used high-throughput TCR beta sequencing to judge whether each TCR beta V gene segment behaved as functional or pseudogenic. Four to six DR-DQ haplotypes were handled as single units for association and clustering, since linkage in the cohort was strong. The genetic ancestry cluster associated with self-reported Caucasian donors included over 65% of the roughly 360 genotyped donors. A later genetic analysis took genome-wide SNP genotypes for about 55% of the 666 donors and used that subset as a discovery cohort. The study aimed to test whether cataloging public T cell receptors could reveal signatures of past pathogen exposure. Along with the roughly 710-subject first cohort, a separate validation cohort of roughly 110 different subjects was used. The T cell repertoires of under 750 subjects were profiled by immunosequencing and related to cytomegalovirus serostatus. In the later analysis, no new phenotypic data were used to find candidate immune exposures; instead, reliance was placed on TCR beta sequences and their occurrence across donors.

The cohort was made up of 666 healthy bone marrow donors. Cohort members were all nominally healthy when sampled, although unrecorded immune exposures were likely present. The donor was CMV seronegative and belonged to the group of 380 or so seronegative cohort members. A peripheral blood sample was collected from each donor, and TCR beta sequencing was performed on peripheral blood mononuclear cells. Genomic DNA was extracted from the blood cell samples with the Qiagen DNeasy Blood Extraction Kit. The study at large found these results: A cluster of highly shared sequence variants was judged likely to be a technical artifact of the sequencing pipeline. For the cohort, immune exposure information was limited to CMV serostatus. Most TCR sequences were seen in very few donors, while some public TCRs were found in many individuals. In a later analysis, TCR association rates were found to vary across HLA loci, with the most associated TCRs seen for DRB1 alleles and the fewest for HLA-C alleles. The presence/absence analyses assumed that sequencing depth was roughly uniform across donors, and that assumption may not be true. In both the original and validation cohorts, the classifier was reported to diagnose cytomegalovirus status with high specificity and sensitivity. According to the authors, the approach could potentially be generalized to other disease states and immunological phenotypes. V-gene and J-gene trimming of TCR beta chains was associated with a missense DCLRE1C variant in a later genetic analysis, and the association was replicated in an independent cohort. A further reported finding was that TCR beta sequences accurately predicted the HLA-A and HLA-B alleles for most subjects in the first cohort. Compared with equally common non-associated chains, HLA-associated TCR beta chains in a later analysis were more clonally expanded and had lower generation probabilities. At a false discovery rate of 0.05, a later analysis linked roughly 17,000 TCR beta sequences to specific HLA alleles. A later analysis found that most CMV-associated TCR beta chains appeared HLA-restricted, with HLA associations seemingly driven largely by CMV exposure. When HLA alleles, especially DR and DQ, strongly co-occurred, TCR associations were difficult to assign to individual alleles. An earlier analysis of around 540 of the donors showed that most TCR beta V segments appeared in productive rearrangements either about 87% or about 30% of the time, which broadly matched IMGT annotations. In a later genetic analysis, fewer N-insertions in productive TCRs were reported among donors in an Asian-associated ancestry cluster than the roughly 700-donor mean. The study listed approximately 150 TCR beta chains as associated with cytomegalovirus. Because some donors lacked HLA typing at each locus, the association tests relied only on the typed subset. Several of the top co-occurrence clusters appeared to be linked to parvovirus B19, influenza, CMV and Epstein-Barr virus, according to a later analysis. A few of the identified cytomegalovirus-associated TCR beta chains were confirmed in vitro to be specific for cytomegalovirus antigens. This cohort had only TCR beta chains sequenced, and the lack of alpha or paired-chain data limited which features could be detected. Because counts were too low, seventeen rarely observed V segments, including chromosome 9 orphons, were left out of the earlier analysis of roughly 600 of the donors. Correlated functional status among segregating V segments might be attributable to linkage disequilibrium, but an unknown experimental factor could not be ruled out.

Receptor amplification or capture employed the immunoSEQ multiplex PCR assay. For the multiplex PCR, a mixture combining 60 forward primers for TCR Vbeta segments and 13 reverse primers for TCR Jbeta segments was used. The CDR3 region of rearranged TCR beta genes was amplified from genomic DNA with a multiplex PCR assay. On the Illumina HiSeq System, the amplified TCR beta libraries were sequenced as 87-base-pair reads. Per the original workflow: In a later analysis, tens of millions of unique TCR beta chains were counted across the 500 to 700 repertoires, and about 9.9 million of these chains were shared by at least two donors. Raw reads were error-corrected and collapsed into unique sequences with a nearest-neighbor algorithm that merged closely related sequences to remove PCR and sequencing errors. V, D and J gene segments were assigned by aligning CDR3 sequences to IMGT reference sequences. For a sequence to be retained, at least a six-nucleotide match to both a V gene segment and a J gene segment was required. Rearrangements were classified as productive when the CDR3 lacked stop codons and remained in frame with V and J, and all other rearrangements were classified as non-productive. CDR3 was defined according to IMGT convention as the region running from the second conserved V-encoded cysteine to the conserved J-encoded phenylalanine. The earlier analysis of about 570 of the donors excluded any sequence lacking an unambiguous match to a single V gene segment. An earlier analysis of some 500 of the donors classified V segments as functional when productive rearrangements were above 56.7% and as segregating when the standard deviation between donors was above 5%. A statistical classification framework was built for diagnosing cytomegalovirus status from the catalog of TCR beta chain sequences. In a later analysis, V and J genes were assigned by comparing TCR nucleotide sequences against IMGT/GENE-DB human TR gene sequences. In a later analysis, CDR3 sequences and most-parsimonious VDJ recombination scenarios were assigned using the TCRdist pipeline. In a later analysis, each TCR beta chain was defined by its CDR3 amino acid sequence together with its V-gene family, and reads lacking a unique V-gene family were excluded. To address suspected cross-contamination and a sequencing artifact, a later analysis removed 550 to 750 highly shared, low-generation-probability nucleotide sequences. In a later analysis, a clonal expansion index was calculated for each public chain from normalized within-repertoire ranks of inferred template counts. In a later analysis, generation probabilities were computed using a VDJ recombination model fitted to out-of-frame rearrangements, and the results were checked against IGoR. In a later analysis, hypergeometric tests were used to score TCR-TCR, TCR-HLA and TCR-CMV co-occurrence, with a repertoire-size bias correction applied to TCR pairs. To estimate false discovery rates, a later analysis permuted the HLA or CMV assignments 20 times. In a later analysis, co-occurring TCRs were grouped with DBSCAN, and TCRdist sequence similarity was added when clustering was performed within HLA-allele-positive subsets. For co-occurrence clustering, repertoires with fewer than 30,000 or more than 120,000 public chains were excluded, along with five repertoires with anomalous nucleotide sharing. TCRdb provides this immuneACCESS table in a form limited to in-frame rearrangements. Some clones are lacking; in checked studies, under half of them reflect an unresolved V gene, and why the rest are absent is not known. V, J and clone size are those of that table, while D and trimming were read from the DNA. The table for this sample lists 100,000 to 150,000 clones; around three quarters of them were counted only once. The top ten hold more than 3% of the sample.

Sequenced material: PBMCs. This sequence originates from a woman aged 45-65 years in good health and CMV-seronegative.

For the CDR3, the sequence is CASSLPGFSSPLHF. The bases read TGTGCCAGCAGTTTGCCAGGGTTCTCCTCACCCCTCCACTTT. The chain couples TRBV28 to TRBJ1-6; the D gene is perhaps TRBD1, on 5 matching bases. The CDR3 has 14 amino acids, counting the end cysteine and phenylalanine. Just the 42-base CDR3 DNA is kept, in frame starting at base 1. The V end loses 3 bases and the J end loses 10 bases, and a stretch of 13 bases separates them. CDR1 and CDR2, looked up from the germline V gene, are MDHEN and SYDVKM.